This entry is about one T cell receptor beta chain. Its antigen is still unknown. This record belongs to a study of Ad26.COV2.S vaccination and SARS-CoV-2 variants. Study as a whole: Intramuscular Ad26.COV2.S doses were given once or twice, 56 days apart. Findings and caveats of the study: Total T cell responses, in the TCR breadth and depth analyses, may have been underestimated.

The CDR3 is 13 residues long. Trimming took off 3 bases at V and 2 bases at J, with 7 bases between the two ends. The treatment is: 15 to 20 received Ad26.COV2.S at low or high dose, single or two shots; a few received placebo; per-sample allocation not given. Day 63 following the first vaccine or placebo injection was when the samples were taken. An adult aged 18-55 years in Boston served as the donor. Expressing Wuhan-strain SARS-CoV-2 spike, an Ad26 vector served as the vaccine. The repertoire was sequenced with immunoSEQ multiplex PCR; TCRdb's copy has only in-frame clones and lacks some. There are some 350,000 clones in the sample; 80% to 90% occur only once, and around 3.3% lies in the top ten.

This receptor was taken from a person between 18 and 60 years old who received the Ad26.COV2.S COVID-19 vaccine or a placebo. Source: peripheral blood, taken in a trial of Ad26.COV2.S vaccine versus placebo. This chain joins TRBV12-3 or TRBV12-4 and TRBJ1-1; D uncertain. DNA for the CDR3: TGTGCCAGCAGTTTCGGCACTAACACTGAAGCTTTCTTT. Translation gives CASSFGTNTEAFF.